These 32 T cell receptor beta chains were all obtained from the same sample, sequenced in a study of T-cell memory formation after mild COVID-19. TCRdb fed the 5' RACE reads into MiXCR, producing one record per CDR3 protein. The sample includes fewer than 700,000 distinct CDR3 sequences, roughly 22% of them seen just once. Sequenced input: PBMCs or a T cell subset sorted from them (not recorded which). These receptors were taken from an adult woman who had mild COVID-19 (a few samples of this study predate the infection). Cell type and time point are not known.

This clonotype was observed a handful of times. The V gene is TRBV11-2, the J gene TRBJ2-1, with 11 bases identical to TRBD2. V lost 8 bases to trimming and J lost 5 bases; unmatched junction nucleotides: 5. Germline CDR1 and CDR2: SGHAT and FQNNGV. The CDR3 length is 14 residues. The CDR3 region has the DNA TGTGCCAGCGCGGGGACTAGCGGAAACAATGAGCAGTTCTTC. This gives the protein CASAGTSGNNEQFF.

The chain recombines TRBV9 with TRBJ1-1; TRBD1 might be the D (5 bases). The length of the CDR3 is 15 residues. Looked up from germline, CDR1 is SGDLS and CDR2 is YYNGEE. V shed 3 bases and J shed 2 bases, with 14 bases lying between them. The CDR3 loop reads CASSGLDSKNTEAFF. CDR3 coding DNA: TGTGCCAGCAGCGGACTAGACAGTAAAAACACTGAAGCTTTCTTT.

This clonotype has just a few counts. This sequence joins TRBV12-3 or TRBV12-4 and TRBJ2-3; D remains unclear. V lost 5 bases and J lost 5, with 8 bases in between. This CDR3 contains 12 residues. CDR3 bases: TGTGCCAGCAGTATTCTCCGAGATACGCAGTATTTT. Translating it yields CASSILRDTQYF.

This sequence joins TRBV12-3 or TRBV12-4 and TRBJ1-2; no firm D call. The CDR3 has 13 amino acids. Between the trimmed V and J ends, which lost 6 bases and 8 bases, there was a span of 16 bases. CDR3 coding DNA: TGTGCCAGCAGCATGAACCACGGGTCGGGCTACACCTTC. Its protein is CASSMNHGSGYTF.

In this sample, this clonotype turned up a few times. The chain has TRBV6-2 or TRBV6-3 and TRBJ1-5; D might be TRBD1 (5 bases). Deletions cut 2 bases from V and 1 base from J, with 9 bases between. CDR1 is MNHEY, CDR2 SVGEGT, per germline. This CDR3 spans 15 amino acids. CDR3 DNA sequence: TGTGCCAGCAGTTACGGGGGTGGCAGCAATCAGCCCCAGCATTTT. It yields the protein CASSYGGGSNQPQHF.

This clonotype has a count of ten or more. CDR3 amino acids: CASSLEVAPRSDEQFF. DNA for the CDR3: TGTGCCAGCAGCTTAGAAGTAGCCCCTCGGAGCGATGAGCAGTTCTTC. The V gene is TRBV7-9, the J gene TRBJ2-1, with unresolved D. The V and J ends lost 1 base and 8 bases respectively, with 18 bases between them. The CDR3 loop spans 16 amino acids. Germline V lookup: CDR1 SEHNR, CDR2 FQNEAQ (reference sequence).

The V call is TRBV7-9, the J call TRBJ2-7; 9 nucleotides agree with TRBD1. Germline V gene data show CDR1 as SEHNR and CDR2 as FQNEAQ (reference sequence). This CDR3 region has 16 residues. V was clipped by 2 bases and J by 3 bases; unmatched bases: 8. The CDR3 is CASSLSYGTGIYEQYF. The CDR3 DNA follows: TGTGCCAGCAGCTTAAGTTATGGGACAGGGATCTACGAGCAGTACTTC. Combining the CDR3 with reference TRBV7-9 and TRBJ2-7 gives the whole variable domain DTGVSQNPRHKITKRGQNVTFRCDPISEHNRLYWYRQTLGQGPEFLTYFQNEAQLEKSRLLSDRFSAERPKGSFSTLEIQRTEQGDSAMYLCASSLSYGTGIYEQYFGPGTRLTVT.

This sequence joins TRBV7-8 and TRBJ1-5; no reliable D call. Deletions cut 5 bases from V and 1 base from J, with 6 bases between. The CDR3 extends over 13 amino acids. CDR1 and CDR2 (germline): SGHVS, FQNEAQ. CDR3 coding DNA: TGTGCCAGCAGCCGGAGCAGCAATCAGCCCCAGCATTTT. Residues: CASSRSSNQPQHF.

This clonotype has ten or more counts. CDR3 sequence reads: CASSGQSYTDTQYF. DNA for the CDR3: TGTGCCAGCAGCGGACAGTCTTACACAGATACGCAGTATTTT. J is TRBJ2-3 and V is TRBV7-9; the D gene is possibly TRBD1 (6 bases). CDR3 size: 14 residues. The V end lost 5 bases, the J end lost 2 bases, and 11 bases lay between the germline ends. Germline-derived CDR1 and CDR2 are SEHNR and FQNEAQ (reference sequence).

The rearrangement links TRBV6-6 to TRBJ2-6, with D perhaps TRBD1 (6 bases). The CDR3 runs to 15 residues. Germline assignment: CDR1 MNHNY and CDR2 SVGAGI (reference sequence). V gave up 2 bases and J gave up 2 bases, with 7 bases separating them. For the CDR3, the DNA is TGTGCCAGCAGTTACGGGACACCTGGGGCCAACGTCCTGACTTTC. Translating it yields CASSYGTPGANVLTF.

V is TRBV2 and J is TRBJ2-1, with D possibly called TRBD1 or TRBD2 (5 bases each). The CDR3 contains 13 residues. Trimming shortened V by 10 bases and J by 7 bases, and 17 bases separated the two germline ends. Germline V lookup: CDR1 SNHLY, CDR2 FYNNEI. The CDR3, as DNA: TGTGCCATCCTTACGGGACCTCAAAATGAGCAGTTCTTC. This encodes CAILTGPQNEQFF.

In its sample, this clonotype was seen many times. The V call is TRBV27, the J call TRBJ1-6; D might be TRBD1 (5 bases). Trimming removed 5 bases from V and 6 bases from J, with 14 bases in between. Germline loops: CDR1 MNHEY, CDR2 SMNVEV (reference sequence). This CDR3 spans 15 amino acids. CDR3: CASSPSGRFNSPLHF. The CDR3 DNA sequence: TGTGCCAGCAGTCCGTCGGGACGGTTTAATTCACCCCTCCACTTT.

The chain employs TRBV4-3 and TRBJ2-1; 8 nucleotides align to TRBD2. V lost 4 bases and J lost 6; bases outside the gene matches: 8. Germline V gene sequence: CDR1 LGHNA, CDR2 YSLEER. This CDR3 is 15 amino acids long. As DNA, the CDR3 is TGCGCCAGCAGCCTCGGACTAGCAGAAAGCAATGAGCAGTTCTTC. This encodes CASSLGLAESNEQFF.

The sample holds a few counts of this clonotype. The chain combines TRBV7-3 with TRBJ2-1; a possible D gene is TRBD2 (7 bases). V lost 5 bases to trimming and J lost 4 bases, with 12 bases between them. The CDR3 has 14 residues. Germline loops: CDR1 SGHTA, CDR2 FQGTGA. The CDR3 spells CASSPAGAYNEQFF. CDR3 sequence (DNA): TGTGCCAGCAGCCCCGCGGGGGCGTACAATGAGCAGTTCTTC.

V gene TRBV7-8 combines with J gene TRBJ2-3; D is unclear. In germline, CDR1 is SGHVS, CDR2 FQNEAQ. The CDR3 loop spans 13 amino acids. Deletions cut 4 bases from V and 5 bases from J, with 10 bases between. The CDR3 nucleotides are TGTGCCAGCAGCTCGCCTTTTAAAGATACGCAGTATTTT. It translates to CASSSPFKDTQYF.

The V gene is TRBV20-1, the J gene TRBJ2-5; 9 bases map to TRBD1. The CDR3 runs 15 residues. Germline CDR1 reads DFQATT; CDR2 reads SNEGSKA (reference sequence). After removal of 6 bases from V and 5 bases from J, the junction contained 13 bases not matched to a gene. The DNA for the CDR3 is TGCAGTGCCCCTCCGAGGGGACAGGGCTCGGAGACCCAGTACTTC. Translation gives CSAPPRGQGSETQYF.

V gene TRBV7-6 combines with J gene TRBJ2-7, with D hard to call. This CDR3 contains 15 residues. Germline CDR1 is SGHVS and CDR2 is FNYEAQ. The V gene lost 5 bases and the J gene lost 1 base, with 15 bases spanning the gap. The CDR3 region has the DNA TGTGCCAGCAGCCCTACAGTCTTCGCATCCTACGAGCAGTACTTC. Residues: CASSPTVFASYEQYF.

CDR3 loop: CASSPASALAGATYEQYF. In DNA form, the CDR3 reads TGTGCCAGCAGCCCCGCTTCAGCCCTAGCGGGAGCCACCTACGAGCAGTACTTC. The V gene is TRBV7-9, the J gene TRBJ2-7; 10 bases line up with TRBD2. With V trimmed by 5 bases and J by 2 bases, 15 bases remained unmatched. Germline CDR1 and CDR2: SEHNR and FQNEAQ (reference sequence). CDR3 length equals 18 residues.

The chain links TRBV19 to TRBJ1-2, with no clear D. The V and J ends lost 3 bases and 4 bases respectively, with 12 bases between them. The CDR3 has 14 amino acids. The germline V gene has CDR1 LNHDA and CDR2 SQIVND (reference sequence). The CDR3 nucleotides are TGTGCCAGTAGTATCAGCTCAGCCATCTATGGCTACACCTTC. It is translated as CASSISSAIYGYTF.

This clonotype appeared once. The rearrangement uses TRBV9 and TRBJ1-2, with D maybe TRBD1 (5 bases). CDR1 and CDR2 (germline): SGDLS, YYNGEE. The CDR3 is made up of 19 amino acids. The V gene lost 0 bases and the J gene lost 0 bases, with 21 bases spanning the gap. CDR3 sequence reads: CASSVALEAVDRPNYGYTF. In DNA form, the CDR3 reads TGTGCCAGCAGCGTAGCTCTAGAAGCCGTTGACAGACCTAACTATGGCTACACCTTC. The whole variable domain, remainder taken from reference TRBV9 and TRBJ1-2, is DSGVTQTPKHLITATGQRVTLRCSPRSGDLSVYWYQQSLDQGLQFLIQYYNGEERAKGNILERFSAQQFPDLHSELNLSSLELGDSALYFCASSVALEAVDRPNYGYTFGSGTRLTVV.

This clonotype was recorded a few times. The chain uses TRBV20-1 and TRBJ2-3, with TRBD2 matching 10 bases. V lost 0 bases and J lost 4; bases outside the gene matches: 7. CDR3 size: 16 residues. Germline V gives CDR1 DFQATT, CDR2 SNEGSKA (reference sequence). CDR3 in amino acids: CSARDWLAGASDTQYF. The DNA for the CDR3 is TGCAGTGCTAGAGATTGGCTAGCGGGAGCTTCAGATACGCAGTATTTT.

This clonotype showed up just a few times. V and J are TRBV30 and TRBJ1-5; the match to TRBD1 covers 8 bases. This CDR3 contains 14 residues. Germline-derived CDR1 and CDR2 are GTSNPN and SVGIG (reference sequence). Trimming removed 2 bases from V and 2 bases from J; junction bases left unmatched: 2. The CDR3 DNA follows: TGTGCCTGGAGTTCGACAGGGGGCAATCAGCCCCAGCATTTT. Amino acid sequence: CAWSSTGGNQPQHF.

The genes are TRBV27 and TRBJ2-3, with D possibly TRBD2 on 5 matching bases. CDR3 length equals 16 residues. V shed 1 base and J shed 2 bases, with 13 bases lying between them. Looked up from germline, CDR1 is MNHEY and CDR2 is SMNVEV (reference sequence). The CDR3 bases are TGTGCCAGCAGTTTATTTGGCGGGCTCACCACAGATACGCAGTATTTT. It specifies CASSLFGGLTTDTQYF.

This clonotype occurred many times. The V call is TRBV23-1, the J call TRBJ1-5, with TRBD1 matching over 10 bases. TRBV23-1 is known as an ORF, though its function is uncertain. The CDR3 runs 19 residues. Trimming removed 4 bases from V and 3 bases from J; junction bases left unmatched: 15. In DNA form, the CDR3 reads TGCGCCAGCAGTCCTTCAAGGACAGGGGGATATAGAAACAATCAGCCCCAGCATTTT. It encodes CASSPSRTGGYRNNQPQHF.

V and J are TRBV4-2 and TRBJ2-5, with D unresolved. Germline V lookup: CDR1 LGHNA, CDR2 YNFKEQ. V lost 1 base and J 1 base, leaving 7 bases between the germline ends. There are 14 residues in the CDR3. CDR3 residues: CASSQASRQETQYF. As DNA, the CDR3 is TGTGCCAGCAGCCAAGCTAGTCGCCAAGAGACCCAGTACTTC.

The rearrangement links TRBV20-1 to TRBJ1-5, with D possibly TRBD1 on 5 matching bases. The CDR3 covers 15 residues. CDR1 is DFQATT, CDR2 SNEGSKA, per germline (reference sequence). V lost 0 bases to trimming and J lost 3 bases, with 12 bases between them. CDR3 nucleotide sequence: TGCAGTGCTAGAGAGCAGGGCAGCTTCAATCAGCCCCAGCATTTT. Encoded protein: CSAREQGSFNQPQHF.

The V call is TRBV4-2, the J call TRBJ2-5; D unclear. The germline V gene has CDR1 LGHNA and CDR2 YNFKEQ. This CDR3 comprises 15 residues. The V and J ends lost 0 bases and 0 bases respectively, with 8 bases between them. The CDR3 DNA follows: TGTGCCAGCAGCCAAGATGGTCGGAACCAAGAGACCCAGTACTTC. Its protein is CASSQDGRNQETQYF.

This chain's CDR3 is CASSLDGVGSSPLHF. CDR3 DNA: TGCGCCAGCAGCTTGGATGGGGTGGGCAGCTCACCCCTCCACTTT. The chain carries TRBV5-1 and TRBJ1-6; D uncertain. CDR3 length equals 15 residues. Deletions cut 0 bases from V and 10 bases from J, with 14 bases between. Germline V lookup: CDR1 SGHRS, CDR2 YFSETQ.

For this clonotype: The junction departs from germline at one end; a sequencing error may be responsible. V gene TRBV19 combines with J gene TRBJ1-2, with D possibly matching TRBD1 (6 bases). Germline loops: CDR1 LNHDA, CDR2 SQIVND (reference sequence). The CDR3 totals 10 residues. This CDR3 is CGTPDYGYTF. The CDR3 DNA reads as TGCGGGACACCTGACTATGGCTACACCTTC.

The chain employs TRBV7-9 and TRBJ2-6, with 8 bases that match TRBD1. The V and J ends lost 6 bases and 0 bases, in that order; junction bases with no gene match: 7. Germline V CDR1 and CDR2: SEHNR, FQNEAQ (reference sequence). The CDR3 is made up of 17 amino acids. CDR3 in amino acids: CASRTGQDFSGANVLTF. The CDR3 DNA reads TGTGCCAGCAGAACGGGACAGGATTTCTCTGGGGCCAACGTCCTGACTTTC.

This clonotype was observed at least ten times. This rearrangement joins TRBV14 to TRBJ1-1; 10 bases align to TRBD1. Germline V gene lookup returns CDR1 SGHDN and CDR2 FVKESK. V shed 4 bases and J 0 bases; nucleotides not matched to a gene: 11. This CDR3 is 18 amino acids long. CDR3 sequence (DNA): TGTGCCAGCAGCCTTAGTGGGACAGGGGTACGTTTGAACACTGAAGCTTTCTTT. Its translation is CASSLSGTGVRLNTEAFF.

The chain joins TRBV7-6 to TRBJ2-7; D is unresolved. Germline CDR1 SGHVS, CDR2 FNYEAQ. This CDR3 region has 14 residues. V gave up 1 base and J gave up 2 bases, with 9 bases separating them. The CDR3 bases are TGTGCCAGCAGCTTAGGCGTCACGGCCTACGAGCAGTACTTC. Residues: CASSLGVTAYEQYF.